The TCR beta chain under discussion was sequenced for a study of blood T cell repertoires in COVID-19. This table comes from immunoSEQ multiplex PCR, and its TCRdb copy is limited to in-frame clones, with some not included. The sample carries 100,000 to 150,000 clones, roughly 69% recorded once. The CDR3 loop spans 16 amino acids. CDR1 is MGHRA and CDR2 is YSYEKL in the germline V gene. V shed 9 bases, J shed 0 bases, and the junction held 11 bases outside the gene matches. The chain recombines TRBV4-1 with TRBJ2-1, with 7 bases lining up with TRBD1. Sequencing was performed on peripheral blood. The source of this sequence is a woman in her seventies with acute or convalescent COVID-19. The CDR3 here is CARRQGPLTSYNEQFF. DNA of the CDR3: TGCGCCAGGAGACAGGGCCCGCTAACCTCCTACAATGAGCAGTTCTTC.